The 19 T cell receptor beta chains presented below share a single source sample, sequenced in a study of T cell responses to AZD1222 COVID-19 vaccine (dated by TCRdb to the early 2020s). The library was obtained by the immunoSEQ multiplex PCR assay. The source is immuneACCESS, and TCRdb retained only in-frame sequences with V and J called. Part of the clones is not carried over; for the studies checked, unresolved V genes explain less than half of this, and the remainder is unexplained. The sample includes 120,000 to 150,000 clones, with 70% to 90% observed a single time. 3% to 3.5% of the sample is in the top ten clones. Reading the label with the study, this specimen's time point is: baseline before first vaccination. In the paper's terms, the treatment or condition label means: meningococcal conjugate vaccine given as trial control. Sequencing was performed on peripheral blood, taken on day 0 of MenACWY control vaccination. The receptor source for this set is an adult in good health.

CDR3 sequence reads: CASSLWGGGQPQHF. CDR3 in DNA: TGTGCCAGCAGTTTATGGGGGGGAGGCCAGCCCCAGCATTTT. This chain uses TRBV27 with TRBJ1-5; D is possibly TRBD1 (5 bases). V was shortened by 1 base and J by 7 bases, with 11 bases between the two germline ends. Germline V CDR1 and CDR2: MNHEY, SMNVEV (reference sequence). The CDR3 spans 14 residues.

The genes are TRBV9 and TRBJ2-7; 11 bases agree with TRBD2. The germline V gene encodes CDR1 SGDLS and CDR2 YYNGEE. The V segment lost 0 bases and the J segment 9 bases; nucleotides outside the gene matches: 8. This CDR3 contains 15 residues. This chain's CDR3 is CASSVGSSGRAGQYF. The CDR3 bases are TGTGCCAGCAGCGTAGGGAGTAGCGGGAGGGCCGGGCAGTACTTC.

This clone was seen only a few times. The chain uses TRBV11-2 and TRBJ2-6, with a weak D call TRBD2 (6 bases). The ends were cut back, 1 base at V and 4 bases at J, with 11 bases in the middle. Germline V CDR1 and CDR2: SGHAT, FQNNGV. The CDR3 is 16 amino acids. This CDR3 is CASSLGRGTGANVLTF. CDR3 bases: TGTGCCAGCAGCTTAGGGCGGGGTACAGGGGCCAACGTCCTGACTTTC.

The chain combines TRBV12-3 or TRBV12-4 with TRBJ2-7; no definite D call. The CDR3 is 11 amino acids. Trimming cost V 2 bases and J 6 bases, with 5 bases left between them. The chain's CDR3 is CASSLSSEQYF. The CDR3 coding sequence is TGTGCCAGCAGTTTAAGTAGCGAGCAGTACTTC.

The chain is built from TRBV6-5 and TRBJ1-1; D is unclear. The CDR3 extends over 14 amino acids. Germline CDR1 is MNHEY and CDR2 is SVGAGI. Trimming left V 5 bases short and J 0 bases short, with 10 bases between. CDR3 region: CASSRGSLNTEAFF. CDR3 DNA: TGTGCCAGCAGTCGAGGCAGCCTGAACACTGAAGCTTTCTTT.

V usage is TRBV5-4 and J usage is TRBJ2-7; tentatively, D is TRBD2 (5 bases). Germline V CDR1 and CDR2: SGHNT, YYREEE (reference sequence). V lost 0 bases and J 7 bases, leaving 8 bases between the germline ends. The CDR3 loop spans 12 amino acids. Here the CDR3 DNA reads TGTGCCAGCAGCTTGGCGGGCGGGGAGCAGTACTTC. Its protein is CASSLAGGEQYF. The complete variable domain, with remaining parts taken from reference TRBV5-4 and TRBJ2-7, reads ETGVTQSPTHLIKTRGQQVTLRCSSQSGHNTVSWYQQALGQGPQFIFQYYREEENGRGNFPPRFSGLQFPNYSSELNVNALELDDSALYLCASSLAGGEQYFGPGTRLTVT.

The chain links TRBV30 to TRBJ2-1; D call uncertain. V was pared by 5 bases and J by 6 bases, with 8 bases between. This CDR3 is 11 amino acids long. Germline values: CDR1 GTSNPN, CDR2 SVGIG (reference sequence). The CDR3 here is CAWGETNEQFF. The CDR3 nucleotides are TGTGCCTGGGGCGAGACCAATGAGCAGTTCTTC. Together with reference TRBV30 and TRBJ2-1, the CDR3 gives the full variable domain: SQTIHQWPATLVQPVGSPLSLECTVEGTSNPNLYWYRQAAGRGLQLLFYSVGIGQISSEVPQNLSASRPQDRQFILSSKKLLLSDSGFYLCAWGETNEQFFGPGTRLTVL.

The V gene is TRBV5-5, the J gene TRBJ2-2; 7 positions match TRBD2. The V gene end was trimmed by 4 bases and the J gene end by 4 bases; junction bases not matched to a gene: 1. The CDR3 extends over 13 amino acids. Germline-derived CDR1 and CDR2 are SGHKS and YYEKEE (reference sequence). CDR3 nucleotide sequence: TGTGCCAGCAGCCAGCGGGGCACCGGGGAGCTGTTTTTT. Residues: CASSQRGTGELFF. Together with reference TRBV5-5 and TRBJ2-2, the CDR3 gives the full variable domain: DAGVTQSPTHLIKTRGQQVTLRCSPISGHKSVSWYQQVLGQGPQFIFQYYEKEERGRGNFPDRFSARQFPNYSSELNVNALLLGDSALYLCASSQRGTGELFFGEGSRLTVL.

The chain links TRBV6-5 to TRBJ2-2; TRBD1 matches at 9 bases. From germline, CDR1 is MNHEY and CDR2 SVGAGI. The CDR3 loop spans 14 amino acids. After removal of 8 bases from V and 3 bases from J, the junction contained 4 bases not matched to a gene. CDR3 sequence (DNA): TGTGCCAGCGTGGACAGGGGTCACACCGGGGAGCTGTTTTTT. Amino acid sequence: CASVDRGHTGELFF.

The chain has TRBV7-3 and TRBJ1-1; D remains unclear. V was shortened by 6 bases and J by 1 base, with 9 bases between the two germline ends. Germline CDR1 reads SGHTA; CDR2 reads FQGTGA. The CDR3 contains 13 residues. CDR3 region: CASSPTGNTEAFF. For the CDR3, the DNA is TGTGCCAGCAGTCCTACGGGGAACACTGAAGCTTTCTTT. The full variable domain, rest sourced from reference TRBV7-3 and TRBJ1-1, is GAGVSQTPSNKVTEKGKYVELRCDPISGHTALYWYRQSLGQGPEFLIYFQGTGAADDSGLPNDRFFAVRPEGSVSTLKIQRTERGDSAVYLCASSPTGNTEAFFGQGTRLTVV.

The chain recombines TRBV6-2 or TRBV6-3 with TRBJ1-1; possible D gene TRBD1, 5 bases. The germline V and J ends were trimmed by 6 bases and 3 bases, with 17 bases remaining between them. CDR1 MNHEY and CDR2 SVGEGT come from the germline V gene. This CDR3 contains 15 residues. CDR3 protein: CASSLLGVPDTEAFF. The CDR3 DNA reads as TGTGCCAGCAGCTTGTTGGGGGTCCCGGACACTGAAGCTTTCTTT.

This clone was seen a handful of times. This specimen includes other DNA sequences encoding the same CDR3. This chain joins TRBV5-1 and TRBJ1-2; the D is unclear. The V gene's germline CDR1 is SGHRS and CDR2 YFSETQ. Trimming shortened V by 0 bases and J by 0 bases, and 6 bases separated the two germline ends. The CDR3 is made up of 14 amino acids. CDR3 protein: CASSLERANYGYTF. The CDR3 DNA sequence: TGCGCCAGCAGCTTGGAAAGAGCTAACTATGGCTACACCTTC.

Here the CDR3 reads CASSLRTDTEAFF. In nucleotides, the CDR3 is TGTGCCAGCAGTCTAAGGACAGACACTGAAGCTTTCTTT. The chain recombines TRBV27 with TRBJ1-1; a possible D gene is TRBD1 (6 bases). CDR1 MNHEY and CDR2 SMNVEV come from the germline V gene (reference sequence). V was pared by 5 bases and J by 3 bases, with 10 bases between. This CDR3 spans 13 amino acids.

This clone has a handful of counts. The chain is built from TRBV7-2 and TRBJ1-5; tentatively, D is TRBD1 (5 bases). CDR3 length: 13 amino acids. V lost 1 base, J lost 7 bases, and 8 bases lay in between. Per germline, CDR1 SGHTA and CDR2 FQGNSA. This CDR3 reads CASSLGQRQPQHF. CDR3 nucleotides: TGTGCCAGCAGCTTAGGACAGAGGCAGCCCCAGCATTTT.

The CDR3 nucleotides read TGTGCCAGCAGTTTAGGCAGTCCCCTTGGCTACACCTTC. This gives the protein CASSLGSPLGYTF. J is TRBJ1-2 and V is TRBV12-3 or TRBV12-4; no reliable D call. The ends were cut back, 1 base at V and 7 bases at J, with 10 bases in the middle. The CDR3 sequence is 13 residues long.

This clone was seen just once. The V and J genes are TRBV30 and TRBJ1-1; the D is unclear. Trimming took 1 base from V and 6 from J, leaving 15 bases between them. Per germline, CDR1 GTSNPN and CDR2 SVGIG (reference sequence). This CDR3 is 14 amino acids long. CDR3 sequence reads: CAWSGGVRSPEAFF. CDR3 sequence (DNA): TGTGCCTGGAGTGGCGGGGTTCGGTCCCCTGAAGCTTTCTTT. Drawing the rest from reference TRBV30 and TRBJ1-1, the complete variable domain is SQTIHQWPATLVQPVGSPLSLECTVEGTSNPNLYWYRQAAGRGLQLLFYSVGIGQISSEVPQNLSASRPQDRQFILSSKKLLLSDSGFYLCAWSGGVRSPEAFFGQGTRLTVV.

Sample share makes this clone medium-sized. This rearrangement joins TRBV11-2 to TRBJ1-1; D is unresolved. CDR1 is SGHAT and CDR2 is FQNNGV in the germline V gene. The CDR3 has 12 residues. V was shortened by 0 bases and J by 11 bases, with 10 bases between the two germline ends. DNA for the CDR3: TGTGCCAGCAGCTTAGATGGGCACAAGGCTTTCTTT. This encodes CASSLDGHKAFF.

CDR3 bases: TGTGCCAGCAGCCTGATAGGGAATAAGGAGACCCAGTACTTC. Amino acids: CASSLIGNKETQYF. The V and J genes are TRBV28 and TRBJ2-5; no clear D. V shed 6 bases and J shed 5 bases, with 16 bases lying between them. The CDR3 has 14 residues. CDR1 and CDR2 from the germline V gene are MDHEN and SYDVKM.

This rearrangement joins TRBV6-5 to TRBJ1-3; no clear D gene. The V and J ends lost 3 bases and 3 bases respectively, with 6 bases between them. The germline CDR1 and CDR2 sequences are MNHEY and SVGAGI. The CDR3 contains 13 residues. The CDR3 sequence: CASSYTNGNTIYF. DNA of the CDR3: TGTGCCAGCAGTTATACAAATGGAAACACCATATATTTT.